These T cell receptor beta chains were read from a single sample in a study of cytomegalovirus exposure and HLA in healthy donors. The repertoire was sequenced with immunoSEQ multiplex PCR; TCRdb's copy has only in-frame clones and lacks some. Of around 78,000 clones listed, over 70% are singletons. The sequenced sample consisted of PBMCs. These receptors all come from a male donor in good health and CMV-seronegative. Each CDR3 is given with its conserved first and last residue. A D gene is named only where the DNA matches it firmly. Size tells how often a clone was seen (once, few, many) or the class of an expanded clone, and some rows leave it out.

clone size: .
D gene: .
J gene: TRBJ1-6
V gene: TRBV30
CDR3 protein: CAWKPGNSPLHF
CDR3 DNA: TGTGCCTGGAAGCCTGGTAATTCACCCCTCCACTTT

clone size: .
D gene: TRBD2
J gene: TRBJ2-2
V gene: TRBV6-6
CDR3 protein: CASIVKTSGGTGELFF
CDR3 DNA: TGTGCCAGCATAGTTAAGACAAGCGGGGGAACCGGGGAGCTGTTTTTT

clone size: .
D gene: .
J gene: TRBJ2-3
V gene: TRBV28
CDR3 protein: CASGQLRPDTQYF
CDR3 DNA: TGTGCCAGCGGACAGTTAAGACCAGATACGCAGTATTTT

clone size: .
D gene: TRBD1
J gene: TRBJ1-1
V gene: TRBV7-2
CDR3 protein: CASSSRDREGDVWNTEAFF
CDR3 DNA: TGTGCCAGCAGCTCCCGGGACAGGGAAGGGGACGTTTGGAACACTGAAGCTTTCTTT

clone size: .
D gene: .
J gene: TRBJ1-5
V gene: TRBV19
CDR3 protein: CASSYAGHQPQHF
CDR3 DNA: TGTGCCAGTAGTTACGCAGGGCACCAGCCCCAGCATTTT

clone size: .
D gene: .
J gene: TRBJ1-6
V gene: TRBV19
CDR3 protein: CASSIRWRGGVSDNSPLHF
CDR3 DNA: TGTGCCAGTAGTATACGTTGGAGAGGTGGAGTAAGCGACAATTCACCCCTCCACTTT

clone size: .
D gene: TRBD1
J gene: TRBJ1-6
V gene: TRBV5-1
CDR3 protein: CASSLAQGNNSPLHF
CDR3 DNA: TGCGCCAGCAGCTTGGCACAGGGGAATAATTCACCCCTCCACTTT

clone size: few
D gene: TRBD1
J gene: TRBJ1-2
V gene: TRBV28
CDR3 protein: CASSLGSTGVDGYPF
CDR3 DNA: TGTGCCAGCAGTTTGGGATCGACAGGGGTCGATGGCTACCCCTTC

clone size: .
D gene: TRBD2
J gene: TRBJ2-3
V gene: TRBV7-9
CDR3 protein: CSSSRLAGGDTQYF
CDR3 DNA: TGTTCCAGCAGCCGACTAGCGGGAGGCGATACGCAGTATTTT

clone size: .
D gene: .
J gene: TRBJ2-7
V gene: TRBV14
CDR3 protein: CASSQPSGSAYEQYF
CDR3 DNA: TGTGCCAGCAGCCAGCCTTCAGGGTCGGCCTACGAGCAGTACTTC

clone size: .
D gene: .
J gene: TRBJ2-3
V gene: TRBV7-3
CDR3 protein: CASSFRMTDTQYF
CDR3 DNA: TGTGCCAGCAGCTTCCGTATGACAGATACGCAGTATTTT

clone size: .
D gene: TRBD2
J gene: TRBJ2-1
V gene: TRBV4-1
CDR3 protein: CASSQDPAVLAGSTNEQFF
CDR3 DNA: TGCGCCAGCAGCCAAGATCCCGCGGTGCTAGCGGGATCGACCAATGAGCAGTTCTTC

clone size: .
D gene: .
J gene: TRBJ1-1
V gene: TRBV28
CDR3 protein: CASSPPSQVSEAFF
CDR3 DNA: TGTGCCAGCAGCCCACCCTCACAGGTTAGTGAAGCTTTCTTT

clone size: .
D gene: TRBD1
J gene: TRBJ1-5
V gene: TRBV15
CDR3 protein: CATSRAGQGAGYNQPQNF
CDR3 DNA: TGTGCCACCAGCAGAGCTGGACAGGGGGCGGGCTACAATCAGCCCCAGAATTTT

clone size: .
D gene: TRBD2
J gene: TRBJ2-5
V gene: TRBV7-9
CDR3 protein: CASSPRGTSGALETQYF
CDR3 DNA: TGTGCCAGCAGCCCTAGGGGGACTAGCGGGGCTCTAGAGACCCAGTACTTC

clone size: .
D gene: .
J gene: TRBJ1-2
V gene: TRBV5-1
CDR3 protein: CASSLDRGDNYGYTF
CDR3 DNA: TGCGCCAGCAGCTTGGACCGCGGAGATAACTATGGCTACACCTTC

clone size: .
D gene: TRBD1
J gene: TRBJ2-7
V gene: TRBV25-1
CDR3 protein: CASSAGTGGEQYF
CDR3 DNA: TGTGCCAGCAGCGCCGGGACAGGTGGCGAGCAGTACTTC

clone size: few
D gene: .
J gene: TRBJ1-5
V gene: TRBV6-1
CDR3 protein: CASTGRQHNQPQHF
CDR3 DNA: TGTGCCAGCACCGGAAGACAGCACAATCAGCCCCAGCATTTT

clone size: .
D gene: TRBD1
J gene: TRBJ1-2
V gene: TRBV6-1
CDR3 protein: CASSEREQGVSGYTF
CDR3 DNA: TGTGCCAGCAGTGAACGGGAACAGGGGGTAAGTGGCTACACCTTC

clone size: .
D gene: TRBD1
J gene: TRBJ1-2
V gene: TRBV5-4
CDR3 protein: CASSLAAGGNYGYTF
CDR3 DNA: TGTGCCAGCAGCTTGGCGGCAGGGGGCAACTATGGCTACACCTTC

clone size: .
D gene: .
J gene: TRBJ2-3
V gene: TRBV28
CDR3 protein: CASSPGGHTDTQYF
CDR3 DNA: TGTGCCAGCAGTCCAGGAGGGCACACAGATACGCAGTATTTT

clone size: .
D gene: TRBD1
J gene: TRBJ2-7
V gene: TRBV6-1
CDR3 protein: CASNGQVVSYEQYF
CDR3 DNA: TGTGCCAGCAACGGACAGGTCGTGTCCTACGAGCAGTACTTC

clone size: .
D gene: .
J gene: TRBJ2-3
V gene: TRBV10-3
CDR3 protein: CAISSGGLGTDTQYF
CDR3 DNA: TGTGCCATCAGTTCGGGGGGCCTGGGCACAGATACGCAGTATTTT

clone size: .
D gene: TRBD2
J gene: TRBJ2-1
V gene: TRBV18
CDR3 protein: CASSRAGDPEQFF
CDR3 DNA: TGTGCCAGCTCACGTGCGGGAGATCCTGAGCAGTTCTTC

clone size: .
D gene: TRBD1
J gene: TRBJ2-2
V gene: TRBV6-5
CDR3 protein: CASSYGDRDTGELFF
CDR3 DNA: TGTGCCAGCAGTTACGGCGACAGGGACACCGGGGAGCTGTTTTTT

clone size: .
D gene: TRBD2
J gene: TRBJ2-5
V gene: TRBV4-1
CDR3 protein: CASSQDRRGGHRTQYF
CDR3 DNA: TGCGCCAGCAGCCAAGATAGGCGGGGGGGCCATAGGACCCAGTACTTC

clone size: .
D gene: .
J gene: TRBJ2-7
V gene: TRBV20-1
CDR3 protein: CSATPFYEQYF
CDR3 DNA: TGCAGTGCTACTCCTTTCTACGAGCAGTACTTC

clone size: once
D gene: TRBD1
J gene: TRBJ1-1
V gene: TRBV2
CDR3 protein: CAREGQANTEAFF
CDR3 DNA: TGTGCCCGCGAAGGACAGGCGAACACTGAAGCTTTCTTT

clone size: few
D gene: TRBD1
J gene: TRBJ1-4
V gene: TRBV5-3
CDR3 protein: CARSLLTGELANEKLFF
CDR3 DNA: TGTGCCAGAAGCTTACTGACAGGGGAGTTAGCTAATGAAAAACTGTTTTTT

clone size: few
D gene: .
J gene: TRBJ1-1
V gene: TRBV19
CDR3 protein: CASSSLGGTTEAFF
CDR3 DNA: TGTGCCAGTAGTAGCCTGGGAGGGACCACTGAAGCTTTCTTT

clone size: .
D gene: .
J gene: TRBJ2-1
V gene: TRBV4-3
CDR3 protein: CASSQVVTGSSYNEQFF
CDR3 DNA: TGCGCCAGCAGCCAAGTGGTAACAGGGAGCTCCTACAATGAGCAGTTCTTC

clone size: .
D gene: .
J gene: TRBJ2-3
V gene: TRBV7-9
CDR3 protein: CASSSNSGTQDGDTQYF
CDR3 DNA: TGTGCCAGCAGCTCGAACTCCGGGACTCAGGATGGAGATACGCAGTATTTT

clone size: once
D gene: .
J gene: TRBJ1-5
V gene: TRBV30
CDR3 protein: CAWSVGGNQPQHF
CDR3 DNA: TGTGCCTGGAGTGTCGGGGGCAATCAGCCCCAGCATTTT

clone size: .
D gene: .
J gene: TRBJ2-7
V gene: TRBV2
CDR3 protein: CASSITGNEQYF
CDR3 DNA: TGTGCCAGCAGTATAACAGGGAACGAGCAGTACTTC

clone size: .
D gene: .
J gene: TRBJ2-7
V gene: TRBV2
CDR3 protein: CASRASTYEQYF
CDR3 DNA: TGTGCCAGCAGGGCCAGTACCTACGAGCAGTACTTC

clone size: .
D gene: TRBD2
J gene: TRBJ2-1
V gene: TRBV7-9
CDR3 protein: CASSLYLGGGSSYNEQFF
CDR3 DNA: TGTGCCAGCAGCTTATATTTAGGTGGCGGGAGCTCCTACAATGAGCAGTTCTTC

clone size: .
D gene: TRBD1
J gene: TRBJ1-1
V gene: TRBV2
CDR3 protein: CASSLPGTGDTEAFF
CDR3 DNA: TGTGCCAGCAGTCTTCCCGGGACAGGGGACACTGAAGCTTTCTTT

clone size: .
D gene: TRBD2
J gene: TRBJ2-1
V gene: TRBV7-3
CDR3 protein: CASSLPGGRYNEQFF
CDR3 DNA: TGTGCCAGCAGCTTGCCGGGAGGCCGTTACAATGAGCAGTTCTTC

clone size: .
D gene: TRBD1
J gene: TRBJ2-5
V gene: TRBV5-4
CDR3 protein: CASSHRGEGETQYF
CDR3 DNA: TGTGCCAGCAGTCACAGGGGAGAAGGAGAGACCCAGTACTTC

clone size: .
D gene: TRBD1
J gene: TRBJ1-2
V gene: TRBV28
CDR3 protein: CASRDGQGRGYTF
CDR3 DNA: TGTGCCAGCAGAGATGGACAGGGGAGGGGCTACACCTTC

clone size: .
D gene: .
J gene: TRBJ2-3
V gene: TRBV5-1
CDR3 protein: CASSLALASRTDTQYF
CDR3 DNA: TGCGCCAGCAGCTTGGCCCTAGCGTCACGGACAGATACGCAGTATTTT

clone size: .
D gene: TRBD1
J gene: TRBJ1-1
V gene: TRBV27
CDR3 protein: CASSPTGAYGTEAFF
CDR3 DNA: TGTGCCAGCAGTCCCACAGGGGCCTATGGGACTGAAGCTTTCTTT